The next 29 T cell receptor beta chains were all read from a single sample in a study of blood T cell repertoires in COVID-19. Measured with immunoSEQ multiplex PCR; TCRdb has only the in-frame clones, and not every one. The sample includes around 140,000 clones, more than 70% seen only once; the top ten take 1.4%. Sequenced material: peripheral blood. The receptors shown here come from a man in his 60s with acute or convalescent COVID-19.

The CDR3 spells CASSEGGNTEAFF. The CDR3 DNA is TGCGCCAGCAGTGAGGGGGGCAACACTGAAGCTTTCTTT. The chain employs TRBV10-2 and TRBJ1-1; D is possibly TRBD1 (6 bases). There are 13 residues in the CDR3. The germline gives CDR1 WSHSY, CDR2 SAAADI. V lost 2 bases, J lost 2 bases, and 6 bases lay in between.

This clone has just a few counts. The chain carries TRBV5-1 and TRBJ1-4, with 9 bases fitting TRBD1. Germline V gene lookup returns CDR1 SGHRS and CDR2 YFSETQ. CDR3 length: 16 amino acids. V shed 4 bases, J shed 0 bases, and the junction held 4 bases outside the gene matches. CDR3 coding DNA: TGCGCCAGCAGCGCCGGGACAGGGCCAACTAATGAAAAACTGTTTTTT. It yields the protein CASSAGTGPTNEKLFF.

This clone was seen a handful of times. V usage is TRBV6-5 and J usage is TRBJ1-1; TRBD1 agrees at 11 bases. V was pared by 6 bases and J by 7 bases, with 7 bases of the junction left unmatched. CDR1 is MNHEY and CDR2 is SVGAGI in the germline V gene. CDR3 size: 14 residues. Written as DNA, the CDR3 is TGTGCCAGCAGGCTAGGACAGGGGGCCGGTGAAGCTTTCTTT. Translating it yields CASRLGQGAGEAFF.

The rearrangement joins TRBV7-9 to TRBJ1-2; D unresolved. V gave up 6 bases and J gave up 5 bases, with 16 bases separating them. Germline-derived CDR1 and CDR2 are SEHNR and FQNEAQ (reference sequence). The CDR3 has 14 residues. The CDR3 here is CASRPGGDRYGYTF. CDR3 sequence (DNA): TGTGCCAGCAGGCCCGGCGGAGATAGATATGGCTACACCTTC.

This clone appeared once. The J gene is TRBJ2-7, the V gene TRBV3-1 (or the pseudogene TRBV3-2); unclear D gene. The CDR3 runs to 13 residues. Trimming pared 1 base from V and 0 bases from J, leaving 4 bases between. The germline V gene encodes CDR1 LGHDT and CDR2 YNNKEL (reference sequence). The CDR3 spells CASSQGPSYEQYF. In nucleotides, the CDR3 is TGTGCCAGCAGCCAAGGGCCCTCCTACGAGCAGTACTTC.

V usage is TRBV6-5 and J usage is TRBJ2-7, with D possibly matching TRBD2 (5 bases). Trimming pared 6 bases from V and 2 bases from J, leaving 11 bases between. CDR3 length: 13 residues. Germline lookup yields CDR1 MNHEY and CDR2 SVGAGI. For the CDR3, the DNA is TGTGCCAGCAGACCGGACTTCCCCTACGAGCAGTACTTC. Translated: CASRPDFPYEQYF.

This clone was seen just once. This sequence joins TRBV19 and TRBJ2-1; 12 nucleotides match TRBD2. Germline CDR1 LNHDA, CDR2 SQIVND (reference sequence). V dropped 5 bases and J dropped 8; count of bases not matched to a gene: 7. CDR3 length equals 15 residues. CDR3 amino acids: CASSPSGRATHEQFF. CDR3 DNA: TGTGCCAGTAGTCCTAGCGGGAGGGCGACCCATGAGCAGTTCTTC.

The chain joins TRBV5-1 to TRBJ2-7; possibly TRBD1 for D (5 bases). The germline CDR1 and CDR2 sequences are SGHRS and YFSETQ. The length of the CDR3 is 13 residues. V lost 5 bases and J 7 bases, leaving 16 bases between the germline ends. The DNA for the CDR3 is TGCGCCAGCAGTGTGGGGCTTACTCTTGAGCAGTACTTC. Protein product: CASSVGLTLEQYF.

The chain employs TRBV5-1 and TRBJ1-2, with 10 bases identical to TRBD1. This CDR3 contains 17 residues. Looked up from germline, CDR1 is SGHRS and CDR2 is YFSETQ. The junction had 14 bases not matched to a gene; V was cut back by 4 bases and J by 5 bases. The CDR3 loop reads CASSPGTGAHYTYGYTF. In DNA form, the CDR3 reads TGCGCCAGCAGCCCTGGGACAGGGGCCCACTACACTTATGGCTACACCTTC.

The V call is TRBV6-6, the J call TRBJ2-1; 11 positions agree with TRBD2. The CDR3 length is 15 residues. With 8 bases clipped from V and 7 bases from J, the junction kept 10 bases outside the gene matches. Looked up from germline, CDR1 is MNHNY and CDR2 is SVGAGI (reference sequence). The CDR3 nucleotides read TGTGCCAGCTGGGGTAGCGGGAGGGCCGAGAATGAGCAGTTCTTC. Amino acid sequence: CASWGSGRAENEQFF.

CDR3 sequence: CASSSLPPGTGELFF. Written as DNA, the CDR3 is TGTGCCAGCAGCTCATTACCACCGGGTACCGGGGAGCTGTTTTTT. This rearrangement joins TRBV7-3 to TRBJ2-2; D ambiguous. Germline V gene lookup returns CDR1 SGHTA and CDR2 FQGTGA. The CDR3 covers 15 residues. V was pared by 4 bases and J by 5 bases, with 14 bases between.

CDR3 nucleotides: TGCGCCAGCAGCTCACAGGGGGCAGGCGGAAAACTGTTTTTT. Amino acid sequence: CASSSQGAGGKLFF. V and J are TRBV5-1 and TRBJ1-4, with 9 nucleotides matching TRBD1. Trimming at V came to 3 bases and at J to 10 bases, leaving 7 bases not matched to a gene. The CDR3 is made up of 14 amino acids. Germline values: CDR1 SGHRS, CDR2 YFSETQ.

V and J are TRBV11-1 and TRBJ2-7, with TRBD1 matching 11 bases. Germline trimming cut 5 bases from V and 5 bases from J; bases unmatched to any gene: 5. This CDR3 is 14 amino acids long. The germline V gene encodes CDR1 SGHAT and CDR2 FQDESV (reference sequence). The CDR3 is CASSPRTGGHEQYF. The DNA of the CDR3 is TGTGCCAGCAGCCCACGGACAGGGGGCCACGAGCAGTACTTC.

CDR3 DNA: TGTGCCAGCAGCTTGGACAGGGGCACCACAGATACGCAGTATTTT. Amino acids: CASSLDRGTTDTQYF. The gene calls are TRBV7-2 and TRBJ2-3; TRBD1 aligns across 9 bases. V shed 3 bases and J 2 bases; nucleotides not matched to a gene: 3. CDR1 is SGHTA, CDR2 FQGNSA, per germline. The CDR3 is made up of 15 amino acids.

The CDR3 DNA follows: TGTGCCAGCAGCTGGGGACAGCCAACTAACTATGGCTACACCTTC. This encodes CASSWGQPTNYGYTF. The chain links TRBV5-4 to TRBJ1-2, with 7 bases aligning to TRBD1. The CDR3 spans 15 residues. In germline, CDR1 is SGHNT, CDR2 YYREEE (reference sequence). Losses at the gene ends were 3 bases for V and 0 bases for J; bases not matched to a gene: 5.

The chain couples TRBV3-1 (or the pseudogene TRBV3-2) to TRBJ1-4; 8 bases are a match to TRBD1. Germline V lookup: CDR1 LGHDT, CDR2 YNNKEL (reference sequence). V gave up 6 bases and J gave up 3 bases; unmatched junction bases: 6. The CDR3 totals 15 residues. For the CDR3, the DNA is TGTGCCAGCAGTAAACTACAGGGGGCTAATGAAAAACTGTTTTTT. This gives the protein CASSKLQGANEKLFF.

The rearrangement joins TRBV9 to TRBJ2-7; 7 bases fit TRBD2. Germline values: CDR1 SGDLS, CDR2 YYNGEE. The ends lost 3 bases at V and 1 base at J; junction bases unmatched: 10. This CDR3 contains 16 residues. The CDR3 loop reads CASSAGGGIRSYEQYF. CDR3 DNA: TGTGCCAGCAGCGCTGGGGGGGGAATTAGGTCCTACGAGCAGTACTTC.

This chain uses TRBV5-4 with TRBJ2-4, with 8 bases that match TRBD2. The V and J ends lost 5 bases and 5 bases, in that order; junction bases with no gene match: 6. The CDR3 covers 14 residues. Germline lookup yields CDR1 SGHNT and CDR2 YYREEE (reference sequence). The CDR3: CASRPRGGENIQYF. DNA of the CDR3: TGTGCCAGCAGGCCCCGGGGGGGTGAAAACATTCAGTACTTC.

The chain has TRBV6-1 and TRBJ1-1; 9 nucleotides line up with TRBD1. This CDR3 contains 15 residues. V trimming: 3 bases; J trimming: 2 bases; junction bases outside the gene matches: 4. CDR1 is MNHNS and CDR2 is SASEGT in the germline V gene. In DNA, the CDR3 is TGTGCCAGCAGTGAGATACAGGGGGCTAACACTGAAGCTTTCTTT. Translating it yields CASSEIQGANTEAFF.

The chain recombines TRBV12-5 with TRBJ1-3, with D unclear. CDR1 LGHNT and CDR2 FRNRAP come from the germline V gene. The CDR3 has 13 residues. Trimming left V 3 bases short and J 4 bases short, with 7 bases between. CDR3 protein: CASGFHTGNTIYF. CDR3 in DNA: TGTGCTAGTGGTTTCCATACAGGAAACACCATATATTTT.

This chain joins TRBV6-2 or TRBV6-3 and TRBJ1-1; D is possibly TRBD1 (5 bases). From germline, CDR1 is MNHEY and CDR2 SVGEGT. V lost 2 bases and J lost 0, with 19 bases in between. The CDR3 totals 18 residues. Here the CDR3 DNA reads TGTGCCAGCAGTTACCCTTCCGCGGGGGTGAACATGAACACTGAAGCTTTCTTT. Protein product: CASSYPSAGVNMNTEAFF.

This sequence joins TRBV9 and TRBJ1-3; D is undetermined. The CDR3 length is 14 residues. The germline V and J ends were trimmed by 0 bases and 5 bases, with 9 bases remaining between them. The V gene's germline CDR1 is SGDLS and CDR2 YYNGEE. This CDR3 reads CASSVDGKRNTIYF. The CDR3 DNA follows: TGTGCCAGCAGCGTAGACGGGAAACGAAACACCATATATTTT.

The rearrangement joins TRBV7-2 to TRBJ1-5; D perhaps matches TRBD1 (6 bases). The CDR3 is 17 amino acids. V was shortened by 1 base and J by 1 base, with 14 bases between the two germline ends. Per germline, CDR1 SGHTA and CDR2 FQGNSA. CDR3 nucleotides: TGTGCCAGCAGCTTAGACAGGGTGCGAATAAGCAATCAGCCCCAGCATTTT. It specifies CASSLDRVRISNQPQHF. The entire variable domain, with the rest obtained from reference TRBV7-2 and TRBJ1-5, is as follows: GAGVSQSPSNKVTEKGKDVELRCDPISGHTALYWYRQSLGQGLEFLIYFQGNSAPDKSGLPSDRFSAERTGGSVSTLTIQRTQQEDSAVYLCASSLDRVRISNQPQHFGDGTRLSIL.

The chain employs TRBV5-1 and TRBJ1-1; tentatively, D is TRBD1 (5 bases). Trimming left V 0 bases short and J 1 base short, with 13 bases between. Germline CDR1 and CDR2: SGHRS and YFSETQ. There are 16 residues in the CDR3. CDR3 sequence (DNA): TGCGCCAGCAGCTTGGATATCCCAGGGCAGAACACTGAAGCTTTCTTT. Translated: CASSLDIPGQNTEAFF.

The chain couples TRBV6-5 to TRBJ1-2; tentative D call: TRBD1 (6 bases). This CDR3 contains 15 residues. The V end lost 3 bases, the J end lost 3 bases, and 14 bases lay between the germline ends. The germline gives CDR1 MNHEY, CDR2 SVGAGI. CDR3 in DNA: TGTGCCAGCAGTTATTCACAGGGAACCTACTATGGCTACACCTTC. It codes for CASSYSQGTYYGYTF.

The rearrangement joins TRBV27 to TRBJ2-1, with D perhaps matching TRBD2 (5 bases). The germline CDR1 and CDR2 sequences are MNHEY and SMNVEV (reference sequence). V lost 3 bases and J lost 2, with 14 bases in between. The CDR3 consists of 16 residues. The CDR3 is CASSLVATITYNEQFF. CDR3 nucleotides: TGTGCCAGCAGTTTGGTAGCGACTATTACCTACAATGAGCAGTTCTTC.

This sequence joins TRBV4-2 and TRBJ2-5; 11 bases line up with TRBD1. Germline values: CDR1 LGHNA, CDR2 YNFKEQ. The length of the CDR3 is 15 residues. V was clipped by 4 bases and J by 4 bases; unmatched bases: 5. The CDR3 DNA follows: TGTGCCAGCAGCCCGGGACAGGGGGTATTAGAGACCCAGTACTTC. The encoded protein is CASSPGQGVLETQYF.

The rearrangement joins TRBV19 to TRBJ2-2; 11 bases fit TRBD2. The V gene end was trimmed by 5 bases and the J gene end by 1 base; junction bases not matched to a gene: 6. The germline CDR1 and CDR2 sequences are LNHDA and SQIVND (reference sequence). The CDR3 is 17 residues long. The CDR3 region is CASSPGGLAENTGELFF. The CDR3 DNA is TGTGCCAGTAGTCCAGGGGGACTAGCGGAGAACACCGGGGAGCTGTTTTTT.

This clone was picked up one time. CDR3 DNA sequence: TGCGCCAGCAGCTTGGGTGGGCAGAGATACAATGAGCAGTTCTTC. Its protein product is CASSLGGQRYNEQFF. V usage is TRBV5-1 and J usage is TRBJ2-1; D is unclear. V was shortened by 0 bases and J by 4 bases, with 11 bases between the two germline ends. Per germline, CDR1 SGHRS and CDR2 YFSETQ. This CDR3 has 15 residues.